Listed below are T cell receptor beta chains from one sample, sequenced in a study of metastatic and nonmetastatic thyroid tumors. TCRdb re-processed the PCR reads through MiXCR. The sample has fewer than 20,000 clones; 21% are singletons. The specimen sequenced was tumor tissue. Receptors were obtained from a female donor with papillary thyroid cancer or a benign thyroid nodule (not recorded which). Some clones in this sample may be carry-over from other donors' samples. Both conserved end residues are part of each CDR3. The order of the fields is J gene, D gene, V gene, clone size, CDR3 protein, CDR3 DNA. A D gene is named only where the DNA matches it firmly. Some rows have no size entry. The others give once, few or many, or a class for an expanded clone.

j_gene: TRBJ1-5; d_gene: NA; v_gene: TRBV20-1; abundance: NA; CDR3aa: CSAMDSYSNQPQHF; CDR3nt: TGCAGTGCTATGGACAGCTATAGCAATCAGCCCCAGCATTTT
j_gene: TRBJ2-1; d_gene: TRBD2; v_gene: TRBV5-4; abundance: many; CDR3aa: CASSQPGLNYNEQFF; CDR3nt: TGTGCCAGCAGCCAGCCGGGACTAAACTACAATGAGCAGTTCTTC
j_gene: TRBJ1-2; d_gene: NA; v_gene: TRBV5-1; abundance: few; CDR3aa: CASSWDGDGYTF; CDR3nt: TGCGCCAGCAGCTGGGACGGAGATGGCTACACCTTC
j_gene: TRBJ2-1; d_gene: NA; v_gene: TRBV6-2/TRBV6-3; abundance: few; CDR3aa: CASIPLAGGHYNEQFF; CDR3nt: TGTGCCAGCATCCCCCTAGCCGGGGGACACTACAATGAGCAGTTCTTC
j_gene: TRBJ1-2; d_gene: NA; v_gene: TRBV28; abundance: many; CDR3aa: CASRGGMLWSYTF; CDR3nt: TGTGCCAGCAGGGGCGGAATGCTATGGAGCTACACCTTC
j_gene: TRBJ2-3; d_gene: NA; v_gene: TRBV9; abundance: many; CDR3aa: CASSKSGSTDTQYF; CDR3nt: TGTGCCAGCAGCAAGAGCGGTAGCACAGATACGCAGTATTTT
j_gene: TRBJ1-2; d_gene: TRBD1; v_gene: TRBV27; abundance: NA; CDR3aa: CASSGDRTLYGYTF; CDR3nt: TGTGCCAGCAGTGGGGACAGGACTCTCTATGGCTACACCTTC
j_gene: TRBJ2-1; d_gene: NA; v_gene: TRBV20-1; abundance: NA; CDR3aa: CSAGGDNEQFF; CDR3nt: TGCAGTGCCGGCGGTGACAATGAGCAGTTCTTC
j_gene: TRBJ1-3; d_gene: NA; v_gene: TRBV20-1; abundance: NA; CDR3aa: CSARPWNSGNTIYF; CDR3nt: TGCAGTGCTCGCCCCTGGAACTCTGGAAACACCATATATTTT
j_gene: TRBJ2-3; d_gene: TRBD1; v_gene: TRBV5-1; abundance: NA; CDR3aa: CASSSGQGADTQYF; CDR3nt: TGCGCCAGCAGCTCGGGACAGGGCGCAGATACGCAGTATTTT